This is a list of T cell receptor beta chains from one sample in a study of blood T cells in healthy people across ages. MiXCR, run by TCRdb on the 5' RACE reads, gives a single entry per CDR3 protein. This sample has approximately 790,000 distinct CDR3 sequences, with 62% found just once. The source material was blood. These TCRs come from a man between 25 and 39 years old in good health. CDR3s include the opening cysteine and the closing phenylalanine or tryptophan. Fields, in order: clone size, D gene, V gene, J gene, CDR3 protein, CDR3 DNA. The D gene is left open where the match is weak. Clone size appears in some rows only: once, few, many, or a class for an expanded clone.

NA	TRBD1	TRBV15	TRBJ2-5	CATSAPMTGKETQYF	TGTGCCACCAGCGCCCCAATGACAGGGAAAGAGACCCAGTACTTC
NA	TRBD2	TRBV9	TRBJ2-3	CASSELGGAGTDTQYF	TGTGCCAGCAGCGAACTCGGGGGGGCCGGTACAGATACGCAGTATTTT
few	NA	TRBV29-1	TRBJ2-7	CSVDSPSSYEQYF	TGCAGCGTTGACTCTCCCAGCTCCTACGAGCAGTACTTC
few	NA	TRBV29-1	TRBJ2-7	CSVKGDSYEQYF	TGCAGCGTTAAGGGGGACTCCTACGAGCAGTACTTC
few	NA	TRBV20-1	TRBJ1-2	CSARDWDGGYTF	TGCAGTGCTAGAGATTGGGACGGTGGCTACACCTTC
once	NA	TRBV7-2	TRBJ2-1	CASSLLAVSSYNEQFF	TGTGCCAGCAGCCTCTTAGCGGTGAGCTCCTACAATGAGCAGTTCTTC
few	TRBD1	TRBV5-1	TRBJ2-7	CASSDGTGLSYEQYF	TGCGCCAGCAGCGACGGGACAGGTCTCTCCTACGAGCAGTACTTC
once	NA	TRBV6-5	TRBJ1-1	CASSTHSGRTEAFF	TGTGCCAGCAGTACCCACTCTGGGAGAACTGAAGCTTTCTTT
NA	NA	TRBV7-9	TRBJ2-7	CACSFQGSEQYF	TGTGCCTGCAGCTTTCAAGGCTCCGAGCAGTACTTC
NA	NA	TRBV9	TRBJ2-1	CASSVAGGQNEQFF	TGTGCCAGCAGCGTAGCGGGGGGCCAAAATGAGCAGTTCTTC
NA	TRBD1	TRBV27	TRBJ1-2	CASSFLQGGGYTF	TGTGCCAGCAGTTTCCTACAGGGGGGTGGCTACACCTTC
NA	NA	TRBV28	TRBJ1-5	CASNSQGVNQPQHF	TGTGCCAGCAACTCCCAGGGAGTCAATCAGCCCCAGCATTTT
once	NA	TRBV3-1	TRBJ2-3	CASANSSGTDTQYF	TGTGCCAGCGCCAATAGCTCGGGCACAGATACGCAGTATTTT
NA	NA	TRBV6-5	TRBJ2-6	CASSYTRSGANVLTF	TGTGCCAGCAGTTACACTAGGTCTGGGGCCAACGTCCTGACTTTC
few	NA	TRBV29-1	TRBJ2-7	CSVEAGNYEQYF	TGCAGCGTTGAGGCAGGGAATTACGAGCAGTACTTC
few	NA	TRBV12-3/TRBV12-4	TRBJ1-6	CASSFSGNSPLHF	TGTGCCAGCAGTTTCTCGGGTAATTCACCCCTCCACTTT
NA	NA	TRBV15	TRBJ2-5	CATSREQGLGTQYF	TGTGCCACCAGCAGAGAACAGGGATTAGGGACCCAGTACTTC
NA	TRBD1	TRBV9	TRBJ2-5	CASTSGGQQETQYF	TGTGCCAGCACTTCAGGGGGACAGCAAGAGACCCAGTACTTC
NA	NA	TRBV20-1	TRBJ1-5	CSARDPRGSNQPQHF	TGCAGTGCTAGAGATCCCAGGGGTAGCAATCAGCCCCAGCATTTT
NA	NA	TRBV9	TRBJ1-4	CASSGNPGDEKLFF	TGTGCCAGCAGCGGAAACCCAGGGGATGAAAAACTGTTTTTT
NA	NA	TRBV6-5	TRBJ1-5	CASSVRQTNQPQHF	TGTGCCAGCAGTGTCCGACAGACCAATCAGCCCCAGCATTTT
NA	NA	TRBV29-1	TRBJ1-2	CSVVKDPTVDYTF	TGCAGCGTTGTAAAGGACCCCACAGTGGACTACACCTTC
few	TRBD2	TRBV20-1	TRBJ2-1	CSASGGAMDNEQFF	TGCAGTGCTAGCGGGGGGGCCATGGACAATGAGCAGTTCTTC
NA	TRBD1	TRBV4-1	TRBJ1-5	CASSQDTGGTSNQPQHF	TGCGCCAGCAGCCAAGACACAGGGGGAACTAGCAATCAGCCCCAGCATTTT
NA	NA	TRBV6-2/TRBV6-3	TRBJ2-7	CASKRGANYEQYF	TGTGCCAGCAAGAGGGGCGCGAACTACGAGCAGTACTTC
NA	NA	TRBV7-3	TRBJ1-1	CASRVGHMNTEAFF	TGTGCCAGCAGGGTGGGACACATGAACACTGAAGCTTTCTTT